The 20 T cell receptor beta chains given below trace back to one sample, sequenced in a study of T cells in tuberculosis. Libraries were prepared by immunoSEQ multiplex PCR; TCRdb keeps only in-frame clonotypes and omits some of them. The sample consists of around 38,000 clones, about 95% of them appearing once. Sequenced: PBMCs. The origin of the receptors is a donor aged 10 to 29 with latent tuberculosis or without tuberculosis infection.

The V gene is TRBV2, the J gene TRBJ2-7, with D maybe TRBD1 (6 bases). V was pared by 5 bases and J by 3 bases, with 14 bases between. The CDR3 is made up of 14 amino acids. The germline V gene encodes CDR1 SNHLY and CDR2 FYNNEI. The CDR3 loop is CASSRGQIVYEQYF. In nucleotides, the CDR3 is TGTGCCAGCAGTCGAGGACAGATAGTCTACGAGCAGTACTTC.

The chain uses TRBV13 and TRBJ2-7; no reliable D call. CDR3 length: 11 residues. Germline V lookup: CDR1 PRHDT, CDR2 FYEKMQ (reference sequence). V was shortened by 5 bases and J by 1 base, with 3 bases between the two germline ends. CDR3 DNA: TGTGCCAGCAGCCTTTCCTACGAGCAGTACTTC. It encodes CASSLSYEQYF.

This chain links TRBV10-1 with TRBJ2-3, with D possibly being TRBD2 (6 bases). The V end lost 2 bases, the J end lost 1 base, and 10 bases lay between the germline ends. Germline CDR1 and CDR2: WNHNN and SYGVQD (reference sequence). This CDR3 has 15 amino acids. The CDR3 DNA follows: TGCGCCAGCAGTGAGACCGGCGGGGGCACAGATACGCAGTATTTT. Translated: CASSETGGGTDTQYF.

The chain joins TRBV19 to TRBJ1-2; D uncertain. V was cut by 6 bases and J by 6 bases, with 17 bases left in between. This CDR3 spans 14 amino acids. Germline V gene lookup returns CDR1 LNHDA and CDR2 SQIVND (reference sequence). CDR3 nucleotides: TGTGCCAGTAGGAGATCCAGCATGGAGCATGGCTACACCTTC. Translating it yields CASRRSSMEHGYTF.

CDR3 nucleotides: TGTGCCAGCAGTTTCGGAAGGGGGCGTCCCCAGTATTTT. Its translation is CASSFGRGRPQYF. J is TRBJ2-3 and V is TRBV27; 7 bases match TRBD1. J was trimmed by 12 bases and V by 3 bases; bases with no gene match: 9. CDR1 is MNHEY, CDR2 SMNVEV, per germline (reference sequence). The CDR3 is 13 amino acids.

The chain has TRBV5-1 and TRBJ2-2, with 8 bases identical to TRBD2. From germline, CDR1 is SGHRS and CDR2 YFSETQ. The V and J ends lost 4 bases and 4 bases, in that order; junction bases with no gene match: 9. The CDR3 contains 16 residues. CDR3: CASSPLVAGFTGELFF. In DNA form, the CDR3 reads TGCGCCAGCAGCCCCTTGGTAGCGGGGTTCACCGGGGAGCTGTTTTTT. The full variable domain, rest sourced from reference TRBV5-1 and TRBJ2-2, is KAGVTQTPRYLIKTRGQQVTLSCSPISGHRSVSWYQQTPGQGLQFLFEYFSETQRNKGNFPGRFSGRQFSNSRSEMNVSTLELGDSALYLCASSPLVAGFTGELFFGEGSRLTVL.

V gene TRBV6-4 combines with J gene TRBJ2-3; 12 bases line up with TRBD2. CDR1 is MRHNA, CDR2 SNTAGT, per germline. The CDR3 is 17 residues long. With 2 bases clipped from V and 2 bases from J, the junction kept 5 bases outside the gene matches. The CDR3 region has the DNA TGTGCCAGCAGTGACCAGACTAGCGGGAGTCACACAGATACGCAGTATTTT. Residues: CASSDQTSGSHTDTQYF.

The rearrangement links TRBV27 to TRBJ1-2; the match to TRBD1 covers 8 bases. The trim removed 4 bases at V and 7 bases at J, leaving 5 bases unmatched. There are 13 residues in the CDR3. In germline, CDR1 is MNHEY, CDR2 SMNVEV (reference sequence). The CDR3 region is CASSYTGGVGYTF. CDR3 nucleotides: TGTGCCAGCAGTTACACAGGGGGTGTTGGCTACACCTTC.

The V gene is TRBV12-5, the J gene TRBJ2-1, with D tentatively TRBD2 (5 bases). Germline V gene sequence: CDR1 LGHNT, CDR2 FRNRAP. The V and J ends lost 2 bases and 4 bases respectively, with 18 bases between them. The CDR3 has 17 amino acids. The chain's CDR3 is CASGLSGLTYTYNEQFF. In DNA form, the CDR3 reads TGTGCTAGTGGTTTGAGCGGCTTGACTTATACATACAATGAGCAGTTCTTC.

CDR3 loop: CAISGLNYGYTF. CDR3 coding DNA: TGTGCCATCAGTGGTCTTAACTATGGCTACACCTTC. The V and J genes are TRBV10-3 and TRBJ1-2, with no clear D. This CDR3 is built from 12 residues. Germline CDR1 ENHRY, CDR2 SYGVKD. V lost 4 bases to trimming and J lost 1 base, with 4 bases between them.

The CDR3 nucleotides are TGTGCCAGCAGCGCCGGCTCGAGGGGAGGTTCACCCCTCCACTTT. Amino acid sequence: CASSAGSRGGSPLHF. The chain links TRBV9 to TRBJ1-6, with D perhaps matching TRBD1 (5 bases). Germline CDR1 reads SGDLS; CDR2 reads YYNGEE. V lost 3 bases and J 9 bases, leaving 16 bases between the germline ends. There are 15 residues in the CDR3.

The V gene is TRBV4-1, the J gene TRBJ2-2, with D maybe TRBD2 (6 bases). The germline CDR1 and CDR2 sequences are MGHRA and YSYEKL. V lost 0 bases and J lost 4, with 6 bases in between. The CDR3 covers 14 residues. CDR3 nucleotides: TGCGCCAGCAGCCAAGATAGCGGCACCGGGGAGCTGTTTTTT. Its protein is CASSQDSGTGELFF.

The rearrangement uses TRBV11-2 and TRBJ1-2; the match to TRBD1 covers 8 bases. There are 18 residues in the CDR3. V gave up 7 bases and J gave up 5 bases; unmatched junction bases: 21. Looked up from germline, CDR1 is SGHAT and CDR2 is FQNNGV. The CDR3 spells CASTSPGAGGAGLYGYTF. The DNA for the CDR3 is TGTGCCAGCACCTCCCCAGGGGCAGGGGGCGCGGGTCTATATGGCTACACCTTC.

The gene calls are TRBV7-2 and TRBJ1-2; D not certain. Trimming shortened V by 7 bases and J by 10 bases, and 16 bases separated the two germline ends. The CDR3 is made up of 12 amino acids. Germline assignment: CDR1 SGHTA and CDR2 FQGNSA. CDR3: CASTKRVQAYTF. The CDR3 bases are TGTGCCAGCACCAAGAGGGTGCAGGCCTACACCTTC.

This chain uses TRBV19 with TRBJ1-2; 7 bases are a match to TRBD1. Germline CDR1 is LNHDA and CDR2 is SQIVND (reference sequence). V lost 6 bases to trimming and J lost 2 bases; unmatched junction nucleotides: 6. There are 14 residues in the CDR3. CDR3 sequence reads: CASRDREINYGYTF. The CDR3 region has the DNA TGTGCCAGTAGAGACAGGGAGATCAACTATGGCTACACCTTC. Variable domain in full (rest from reference TRBV19 and TRBJ1-2): DGGITQSPKYLFRKEGQNVTLSCEQNLNHDAMYWYRQDPGQGLRLIYYSQIVNDFQKGDIAEGYSVSREKKESFPLTVTSAQKNPTAFYLCASRDREINYGYTFGSGTRLTVV.

The chain recombines TRBV28 with TRBJ1-2; 7 nucleotides match TRBD1. This CDR3 spans 15 amino acids. CDR1 is MDHEN and CDR2 is SYDVKM in the germline V gene. V shed 9 bases and J 1 base; nucleotides not matched to a gene: 11. CDR3: CASLTGTENNYGYTF. DNA of the CDR3: TGTGCCAGTTTAACCGGGACAGAAAATAACTATGGCTACACCTTC.

The gene calls are TRBV9 and TRBJ1-4; D unclear. The CDR3 runs 16 residues. V lost 4 bases and J 0 bases, leaving 13 bases between the germline ends. Germline loops: CDR1 SGDLS, CDR2 YYNGEE. CDR3 DNA: TGTGCCAGCAGCCCCCGTGGAGTTGCAACTAATGAAAAACTGTTTTTT. The encoded protein is CASSPRGVATNEKLFF.

The rearrangement joins TRBV30 to TRBJ1-2, with D tentatively TRBD1 (5 bases). The germline V gene has CDR1 GTSNPN and CDR2 SVGIG (reference sequence). The CDR3 is 12 amino acids. V was pared by 4 bases and J by 11 bases, with 17 bases between. CDR3 sequence: CAWTGGVGGYTF. DNA for the CDR3: TGTGCCTGGACGGGAGGTGTTGGGGGTTACACCTTC. Full variable domain (missing parts from reference TRBV30 and TRBJ1-2): SQTIHQWPATLVQPVGSPLSLECTVEGTSNPNLYWYRQAAGRGLQLLFYSVGIGQISSEVPQNLSASRPQDRQFILSSKKLLLSDSGFYLCAWTGGVGGYTFGSGTRLTVV.

A word on this clone: Other DNA sequences in the sample encode the same CDR3. This sequence joins TRBV5-1 and TRBJ1-2; 9 bases fit TRBD1. Germline V CDR1 and CDR2: SGHRS, YFSETQ. J gave up 5 bases and V 8 bases, and 7 bases lay outside the gene matches. The CDR3 has 13 amino acids. The CDR3 DNA reads TGCGCCAGTAGCACACAGGGGGCGTATGGCTACACCTTC. Its protein product is CASSTQGAYGYTF.

The genes are TRBV30 and TRBJ2-1; 7 bases match TRBD2. With V trimmed by 3 bases and J by 5 bases, 13 bases remained unmatched. The CDR3 totals 16 residues. Germline V gives CDR1 GTSNPN, CDR2 SVGIG (reference sequence). CDR3 residues: CAWRKRGSGEDNEQFF. CDR3 coding DNA: TGTGCCTGGAGGAAGCGGGGCAGCGGCGAGGACAATGAGCAGTTCTTC.